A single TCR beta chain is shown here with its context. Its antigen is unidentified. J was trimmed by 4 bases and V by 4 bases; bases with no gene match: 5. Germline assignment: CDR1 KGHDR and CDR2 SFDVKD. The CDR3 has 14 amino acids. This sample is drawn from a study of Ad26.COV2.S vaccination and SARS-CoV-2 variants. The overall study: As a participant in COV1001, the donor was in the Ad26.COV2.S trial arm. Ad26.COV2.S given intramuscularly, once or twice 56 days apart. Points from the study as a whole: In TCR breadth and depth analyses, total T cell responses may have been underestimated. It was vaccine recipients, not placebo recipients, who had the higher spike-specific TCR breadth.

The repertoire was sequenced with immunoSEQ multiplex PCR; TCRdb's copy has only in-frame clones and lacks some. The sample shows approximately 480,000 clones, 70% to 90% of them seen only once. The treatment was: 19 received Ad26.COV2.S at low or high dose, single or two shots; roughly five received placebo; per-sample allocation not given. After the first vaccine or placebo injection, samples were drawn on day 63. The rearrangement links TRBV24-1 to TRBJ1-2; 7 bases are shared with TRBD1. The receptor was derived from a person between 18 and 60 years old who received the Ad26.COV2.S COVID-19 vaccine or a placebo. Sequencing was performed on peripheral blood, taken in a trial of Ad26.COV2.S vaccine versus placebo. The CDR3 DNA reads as TGTGCCACCAGTGACACCGGACAGGCCTATGGCTACACCTTC. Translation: CATSDTGQAYGYTF.